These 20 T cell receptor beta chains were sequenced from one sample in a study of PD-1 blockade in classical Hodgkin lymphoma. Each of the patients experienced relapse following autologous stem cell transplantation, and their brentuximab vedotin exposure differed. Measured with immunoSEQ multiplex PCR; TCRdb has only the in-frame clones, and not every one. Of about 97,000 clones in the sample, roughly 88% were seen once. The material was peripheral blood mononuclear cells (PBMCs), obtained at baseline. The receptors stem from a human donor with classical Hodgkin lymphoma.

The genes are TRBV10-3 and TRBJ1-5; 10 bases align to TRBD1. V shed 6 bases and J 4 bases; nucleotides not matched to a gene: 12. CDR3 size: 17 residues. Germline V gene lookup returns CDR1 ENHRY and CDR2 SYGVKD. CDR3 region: CAIRSDRGLGGNQPQHF. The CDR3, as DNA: TGTGCCATCAGGTCCGACAGGGGGCTGGGGGGTAATCAGCCCCAGCATTTT.

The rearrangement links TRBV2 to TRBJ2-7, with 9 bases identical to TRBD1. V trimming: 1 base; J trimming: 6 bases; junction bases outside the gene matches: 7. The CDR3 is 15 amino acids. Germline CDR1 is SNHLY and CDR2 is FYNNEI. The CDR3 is CASSEVGTGYGEQYF. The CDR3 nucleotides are TGTGCCAGCAGTGAAGTGGGGACAGGGTACGGCGAGCAGTACTTC.

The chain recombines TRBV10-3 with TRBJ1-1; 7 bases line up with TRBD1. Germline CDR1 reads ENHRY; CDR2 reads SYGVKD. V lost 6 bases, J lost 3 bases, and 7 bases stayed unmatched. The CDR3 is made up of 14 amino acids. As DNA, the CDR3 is TGTGCCATCAGCCTGACAGGGATTGACACTGAAGCTTTCTTT. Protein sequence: CAISLTGIDTEAFF.

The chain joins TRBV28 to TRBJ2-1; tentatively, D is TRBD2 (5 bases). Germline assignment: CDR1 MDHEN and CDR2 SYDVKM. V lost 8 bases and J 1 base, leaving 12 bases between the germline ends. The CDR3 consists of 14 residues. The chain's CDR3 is CASLALGSYNEQFF. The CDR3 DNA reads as TGTGCCAGCCTAGCCCTGGGATCCTACAATGAGCAGTTCTTC. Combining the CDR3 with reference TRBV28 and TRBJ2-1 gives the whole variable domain DVKVTQSSRYLVKRTGEKVFLECVQDMDHENMFWYRQDPGLGLRLIYFSYDVKMKEKGDIPEGYSVSREKKERFSLILESASTNQTSMYLCASLALGSYNEQFFGPGTRLTVL.

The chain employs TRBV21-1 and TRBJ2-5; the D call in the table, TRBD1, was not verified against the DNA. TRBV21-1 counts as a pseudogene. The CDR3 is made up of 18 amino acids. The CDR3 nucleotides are TGTGCCAGCAGCACTGAACCCGGGACAGGGAGCGACCTCGAGACCCAGTACTTC. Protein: CASSTEPGTGSDLETQYF.

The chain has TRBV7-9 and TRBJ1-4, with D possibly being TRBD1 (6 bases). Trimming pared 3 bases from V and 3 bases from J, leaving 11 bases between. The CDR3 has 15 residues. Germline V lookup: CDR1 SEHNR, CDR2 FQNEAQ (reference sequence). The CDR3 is CASSLQDRANEKLFF. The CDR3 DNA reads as TGTGCCAGCAGCTTGCAGGACAGAGCTAATGAAAAACTGTTTTTT.

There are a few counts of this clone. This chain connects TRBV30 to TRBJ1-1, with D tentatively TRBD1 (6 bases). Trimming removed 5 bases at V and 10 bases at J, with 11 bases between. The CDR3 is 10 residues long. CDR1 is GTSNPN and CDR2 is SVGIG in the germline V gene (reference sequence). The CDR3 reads CAWGAGAAFF. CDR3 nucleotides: TGTGCCTGGGGGGCAGGGGCAGCTTTCTTT. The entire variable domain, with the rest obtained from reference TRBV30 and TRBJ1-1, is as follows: SQTIHQWPATLVQPVGSPLSLECTVEGTSNPNLYWYRQAAGRGLQLLFYSVGIGQISSEVPQNLSASRPQDRQFILSSKKLLLSDSGFYLCAWGAGAAFFGQGTRLTVV.

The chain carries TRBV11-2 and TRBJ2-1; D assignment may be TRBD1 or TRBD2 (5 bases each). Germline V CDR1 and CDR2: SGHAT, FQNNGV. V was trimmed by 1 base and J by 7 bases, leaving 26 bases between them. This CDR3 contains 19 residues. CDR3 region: CASSLVVGRAILGSNEQFF. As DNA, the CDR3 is TGTGCCAGCAGCTTAGTCGTGGGACGGGCGATCCTAGGGTCGAATGAGCAGTTCTTC.

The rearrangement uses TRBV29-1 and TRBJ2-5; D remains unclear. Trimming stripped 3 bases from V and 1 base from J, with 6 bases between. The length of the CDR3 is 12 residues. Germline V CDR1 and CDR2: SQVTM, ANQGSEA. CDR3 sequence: CSVDTGQETQYF. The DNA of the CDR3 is TGCAGCGTTGACACGGGCCAAGAGACCCAGTACTTC.

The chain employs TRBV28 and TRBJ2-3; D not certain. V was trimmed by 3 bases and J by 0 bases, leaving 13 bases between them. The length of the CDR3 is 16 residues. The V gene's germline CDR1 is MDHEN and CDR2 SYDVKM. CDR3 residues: CASSFGPGDSTDTQYF. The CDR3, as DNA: TGTGCCAGCAGTTTCGGGCCCGGTGACAGCACAGATACGCAGTATTTT.

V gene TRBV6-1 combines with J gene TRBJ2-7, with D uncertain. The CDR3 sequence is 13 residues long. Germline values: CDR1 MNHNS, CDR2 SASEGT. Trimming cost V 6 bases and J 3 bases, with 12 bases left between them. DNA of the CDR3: TGTGCCAGCAGGGCAGGAGTCGTCTACGAGCAGTACTTC. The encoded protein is CASRAGVVYEQYF.

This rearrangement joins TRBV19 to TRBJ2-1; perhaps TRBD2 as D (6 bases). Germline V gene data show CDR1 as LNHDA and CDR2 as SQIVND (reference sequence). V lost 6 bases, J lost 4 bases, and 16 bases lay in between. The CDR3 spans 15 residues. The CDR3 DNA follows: TGTGCCAGTAGCACGACTAGACTGGGGTACAATGAGCAGTTCTTC. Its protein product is CASSTTRLGYNEQFF.

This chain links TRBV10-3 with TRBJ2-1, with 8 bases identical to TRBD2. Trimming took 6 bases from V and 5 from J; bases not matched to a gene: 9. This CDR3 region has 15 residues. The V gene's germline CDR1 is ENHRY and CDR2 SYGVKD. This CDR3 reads CAIRPGVAGNNEQFF. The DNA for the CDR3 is TGTGCCATCAGACCAGGGGTAGCGGGAAACAATGAGCAGTTCTTC.

CDR3 in DNA: TGTGCCAGCAGTAGGGCGAATAGGGGGAATGAAAAACTGTTTTTT. Protein sequence: CASSRANRGNEKLFF. The V call is TRBV27, the J call TRBJ1-4; D might be TRBD1 (6 bases). The V end was cut by 5 bases, the J end by 5 bases, with 15 bases between. Germline lookup yields CDR1 MNHEY and CDR2 SMNVEV (reference sequence). CDR3 length: 15 residues.

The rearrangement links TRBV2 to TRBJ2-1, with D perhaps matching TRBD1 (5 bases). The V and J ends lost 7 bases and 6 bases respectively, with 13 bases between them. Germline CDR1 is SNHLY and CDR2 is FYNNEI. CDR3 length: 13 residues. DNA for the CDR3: TGTGCCAGCATCGAATGGGGCCGCAATGAGCAGTTCTTC. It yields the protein CASIEWGRNEQFF.

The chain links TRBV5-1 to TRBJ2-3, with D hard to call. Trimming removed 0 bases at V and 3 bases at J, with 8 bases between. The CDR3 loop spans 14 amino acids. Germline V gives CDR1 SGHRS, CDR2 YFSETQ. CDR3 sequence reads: CASSLDRPTDTQYF. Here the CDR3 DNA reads TGCGCCAGCAGCTTGGACAGACCGACAGATACGCAGTATTTT.

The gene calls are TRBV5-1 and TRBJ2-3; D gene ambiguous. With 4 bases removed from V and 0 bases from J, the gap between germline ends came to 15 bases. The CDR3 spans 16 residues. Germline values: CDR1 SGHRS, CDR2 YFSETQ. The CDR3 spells CASSAWRFTSTDTQYF. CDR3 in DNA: TGCGCCAGCAGCGCGTGGCGATTTACTAGCACAGATACGCAGTATTTT.

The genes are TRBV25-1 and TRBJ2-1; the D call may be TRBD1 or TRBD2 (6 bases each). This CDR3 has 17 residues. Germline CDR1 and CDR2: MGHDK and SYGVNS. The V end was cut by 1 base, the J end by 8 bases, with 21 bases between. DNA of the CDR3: TGTGCCAGCAGTGAATTAGGTGGGGGCCAGGGAGGCGATGAGCAGTTCTTC. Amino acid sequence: CASSELGGGQGGDEQFF. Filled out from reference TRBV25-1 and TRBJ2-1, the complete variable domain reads EADIYQTPRYLVIGTGKKITLECSQTMGHDKMYWYQQDPGMELHLIHYSYGVNSTEKGDLSSESTVSRIRTEHFPLTLESARPSHTSQYLCASSELGGGQGGDEQFFGPGTRLTVL.

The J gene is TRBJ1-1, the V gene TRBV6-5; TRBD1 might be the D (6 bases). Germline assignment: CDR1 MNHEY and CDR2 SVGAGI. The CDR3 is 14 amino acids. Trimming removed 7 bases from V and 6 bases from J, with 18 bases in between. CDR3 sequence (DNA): TGTGCCAGCAACCCGACAGGCCCATCGCCTGAAGCTTTCTTT. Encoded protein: CASNPTGPSPEAFF.

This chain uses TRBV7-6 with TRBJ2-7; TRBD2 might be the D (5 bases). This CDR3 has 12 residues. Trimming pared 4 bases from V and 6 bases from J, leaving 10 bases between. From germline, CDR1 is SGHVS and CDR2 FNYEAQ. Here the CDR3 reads CASSSTGIEQYF. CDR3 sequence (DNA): TGTGCCAGCAGCTCTACCGGGATCGAGCAGTACTTC. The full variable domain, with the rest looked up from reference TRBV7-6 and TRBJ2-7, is GAGVSQSPRYKVTKRGQDVALRCDPISGHVSLYWYRQALGQGPEFLTYFNYEAQQDKSGLPNDRFSAERPEGSISTLTIQRTEQRDSAMYRCASSSTGIEQYFGPGTRLTVT.